Described below is a single T cell receptor beta chain sequence and its context. The data were obtained in a study of blood T cell repertoires in COVID-19. Measured with immunoSEQ multiplex PCR; TCRdb has only the in-frame clones, and not every one. Of around 94,000 clones listed, around 92% are singletons. J gave up 6 bases and V 3 bases, and 11 bases lay outside the gene matches. The CDR3 is 17 amino acids. Per the germline V gene, CDR1 is LGHDT and CDR2 is YNNKEL (reference sequence). The chain carries TRBV3-1 (or the pseudogene TRBV3-2) and TRBJ2-1, with 10 positions matching TRBD2. The clonotype was recovered from a man in his late teens or twenties with acute or convalescent COVID-19. What was sequenced was peripheral blood. The CDR3 protein is CASSHLLPGLAANEQFF. In DNA form, the CDR3 reads TGTGCCAGCAGCCACCTTCTCCCCGGACTAGCGGCCAATGAGCAGTTCTTC.